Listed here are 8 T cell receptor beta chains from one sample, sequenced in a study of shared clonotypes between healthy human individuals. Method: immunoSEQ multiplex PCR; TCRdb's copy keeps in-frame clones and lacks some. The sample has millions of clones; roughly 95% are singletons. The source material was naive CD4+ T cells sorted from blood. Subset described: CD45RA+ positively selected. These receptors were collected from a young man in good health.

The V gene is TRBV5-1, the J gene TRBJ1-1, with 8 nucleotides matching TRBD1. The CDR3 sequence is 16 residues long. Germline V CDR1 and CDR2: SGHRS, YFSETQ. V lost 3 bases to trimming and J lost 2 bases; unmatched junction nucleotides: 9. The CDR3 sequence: CASSWAPGGLNTEAFF. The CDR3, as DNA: TGCGCCAGCAGCTGGGCCCCAGGGGGCCTCAACACTGAAGCTTTCTTT. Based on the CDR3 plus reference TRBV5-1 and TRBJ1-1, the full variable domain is KAGVTQTPRYLIKTRGQQVTLSCSPISGHRSVSWYQQTPGQGLQFLFEYFSETQRNKGNFPGRFSGRQFSNSRSEMNVSTLELGDSALYLCASSWAPGGLNTEAFFGQGTRLTVV.

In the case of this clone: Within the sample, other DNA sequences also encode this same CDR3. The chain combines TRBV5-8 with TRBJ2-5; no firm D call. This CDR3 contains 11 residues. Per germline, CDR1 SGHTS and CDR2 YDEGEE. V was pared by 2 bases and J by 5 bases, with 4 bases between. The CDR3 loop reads CASSLTETQYF. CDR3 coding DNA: TGTGCCAGCAGCTTAACGGAGACCCAGTACTTC.

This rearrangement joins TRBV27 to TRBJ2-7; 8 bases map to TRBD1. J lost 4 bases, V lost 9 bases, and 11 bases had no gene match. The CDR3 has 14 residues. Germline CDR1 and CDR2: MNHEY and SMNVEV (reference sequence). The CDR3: CASSPDRGRYEQYF. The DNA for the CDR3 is TGTGCCAGTAGCCCCGACAGGGGAAGGTACGAGCAGTACTTC.

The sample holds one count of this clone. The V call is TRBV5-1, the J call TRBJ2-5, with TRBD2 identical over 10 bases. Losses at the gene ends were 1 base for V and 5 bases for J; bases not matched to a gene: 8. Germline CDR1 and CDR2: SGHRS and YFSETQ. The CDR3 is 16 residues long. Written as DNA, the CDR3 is TGCGCCAGCAGCTTGACTAGCGGGGCGACCAGGGAGACCCAGTACTTC. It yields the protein CASSLTSGATRETQYF.

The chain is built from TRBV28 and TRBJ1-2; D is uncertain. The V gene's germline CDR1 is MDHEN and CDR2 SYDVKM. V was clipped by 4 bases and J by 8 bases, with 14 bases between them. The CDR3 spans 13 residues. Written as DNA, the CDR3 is TGTGCCAGCAGTTCCCTCCTCCTTAGGGGCTACACCTTC. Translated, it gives CASSSLLLRGYTF.

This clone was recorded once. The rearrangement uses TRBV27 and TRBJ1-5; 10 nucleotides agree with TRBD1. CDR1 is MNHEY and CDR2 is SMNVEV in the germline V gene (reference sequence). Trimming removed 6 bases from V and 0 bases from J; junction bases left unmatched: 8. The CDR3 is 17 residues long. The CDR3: CASREDRGTNSNQPQHF. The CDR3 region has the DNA TGTGCCAGCAGGGAGGACAGGGGGACGAATAGCAATCAGCCCCAGCATTTT.

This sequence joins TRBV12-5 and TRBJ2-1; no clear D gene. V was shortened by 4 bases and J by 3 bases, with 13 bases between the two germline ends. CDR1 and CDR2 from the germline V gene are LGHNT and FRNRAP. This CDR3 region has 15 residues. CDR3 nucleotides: TGTGCTAGTGGTTCCCCGCTGGTCGTCTACAATGAGCAGTTCTTC. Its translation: CASGSPLVVYNEQFF.

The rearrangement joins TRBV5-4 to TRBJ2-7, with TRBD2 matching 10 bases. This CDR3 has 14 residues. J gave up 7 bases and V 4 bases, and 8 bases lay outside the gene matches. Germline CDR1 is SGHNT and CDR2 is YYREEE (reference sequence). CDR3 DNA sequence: TGTGCCAGCAGCGACCCTAGCGGGAGCGGTGAGCAGTACTTC. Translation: CASSDPSGSGEQYF.